This TCR beta chain came from a study of fetal regulatory T cell absence and autoimmunity. Overall study findings and caveats: Oligoclonal TCR enrichment in pancreas over cord blood reached over 100-fold for some clones.

The assay was run at survey level. The table came from immunoSEQ multiplex PCR; TCRdb's copy has only in-frame clones and leaves some out. Of about 95,000 clones listed, 60% to 80% were seen once; the top ten hold 2%. In regard to this clone: The antigen is unknown.

The CDR3 totals 10 residues. The TCR sequence derives from a male donor with IPEX syndrome. The chain carries TRBV12-2 and TRBJ2-1. TRBV12-2 is a pseudogene. Sequenced material: pancreas tissue. CDR3 in amino acids: CASRPWEQFF. Written as DNA, the CDR3 is TGTGCAAGTCGCCCCTGGGAGCAGTTCTTC.